These T cell receptor beta chains were read from a single sample in a study of shared clonotypes between healthy human individuals. Profiling relied on immunoSEQ multiplex PCR, and the TCRdb table lists in-frame clones only, not all of them. The sample contains some 240,000 clones, 65% of which appear only once. Sequenced material: memory CD4+ T cells sorted from blood. All receptors derive from a man under 40 in good health. Both conserved end residues are part of each CDR3. The D gene is left open where the match is weak. Expanded clones are given a class, and other clones once, few, many or no size at all.

j_call | d_call | v_call | clone_size | cdr3_aa | cdr3_nt
TRBJ2-6 | NA | TRBV2 | few | CASSERTAFSGANVLTF | TGTGCCAGCAGTGAAAGGACAGCCTTCTCTGGGGCCAACGTCCTGACTTTC
TRBJ2-1 | NA | TRBV6-5 | NA | CASSYTVPTPNEQFF | TGTGCCAGCAGTTACACGGTCCCCACCCCAAATGAGCAGTTCTTC
TRBJ1-5 | NA | TRBV21-1 | NA | CASSPRGRRNQPQHF | TGTGCCAGCAGCCCCAGGGGGCGTAGAAATCAGCCCCAGCATTTT
TRBJ1-1 | NA | TRBV5-1 | NA | CASSPLENTEAFF | TGCGCCAGCAGCCCTTTAGAGAACACTGAAGCTTTCTTT
TRBJ1-1 | NA | TRBV5-1 | medium-sized | CASSLRSTPDTEAFF | TGCGCCAGCAGCTTGCGGTCAACCCCAGACACTGAAGCTTTCTTT
TRBJ2-7 | TRBD2 | TRBV28 | NA | CASSLVGLGLVQDEQYF | TGTGCCAGCAGTTTGGTCGGGCTGGGACTAGTCCAGGACGAGCAGTACTTC
TRBJ2-3 | NA | TRBV6-1 | NA | CASSDPRKGDTQYF | TGTGCCAGCAGTGACCCCCGGAAGGGGGATACGCAGTATTTT
TRBJ2-1 | NA | TRBV2 | NA | CASSDYSRANEQFF | TGTGCCAGCAGTGATTATAGCAGGGCCAATGAGCAGTTCTTC
TRBJ1-5 | NA | TRBV5-6 | NA | CASSPSGDQPQHF | TGTGCCAGCAGCCCCTCCGGGGATCAGCCCCAGCATTTT
TRBJ2-1 | TRBD1 | TRBV27 | NA | CASSSMKLPNQDRASYNEQFF | TGTGCCAGCAGTTCGATGAAACTCCCCAACCAGGACAGGGCCTCCTACAATGAGCAGTTCTTC
TRBJ2-2 | NA | TRBV28 | NA | CASSLRPLTGELFF | TGTGCCAGCAGTTTAAGGCCCTTAACCGGGGAGCTGTTTTTT
TRBJ2-7 | TRBD2 | TRBV28 | NA | CASSFPGTSGSEQYF | TGTGCCAGCAGTTTTCCCGGGACTAGCGGGAGCGAGCAGTACTTC
TRBJ2-1 | TRBD2 | TRBV15 | NA | CATSRALAGVNEQFF | TGTGCCACCAGCAGAGCCCTAGCGGGAGTCAATGAGCAGTTCTTC
TRBJ2-5 | TRBD2 | TRBV7-2 | once | CAIESREGRIETQYF | TGTGCCATCGAATCGAGGGAGGGTCGAATAGAGACCCAGTACTTC
TRBJ2-1 | NA | TRBV7-7 | NA | CASSSSGASGNEQFF | TGTGCCAGCAGCTCCAGCGGAGCATCGGGGAATGAGCAGTTCTTC
TRBJ1-2 | NA | TRBV27 | NA | CASNLWDGYTF | TGTGCCAGCAATTTATGGGATGGCTACACCTTC
TRBJ2-1 | TRBD1 | TRBV5-1 | NA | CASSFGTVEQFF | TGCGCCAGCAGCTTCGGGACAGTTGAGCAGTTCTTC
TRBJ2-2 | NA | TRBV5-1 | NA | CASSLNQGWNGELFF | TGCGCCAGCAGCTTGAATCAGGGATGGAACGGGGAGCTGTTTTTT
TRBJ2-1 | NA | TRBV11-3 | once | CASSLVRGENEQFF | TGTGCCAGCAGCTTAGTACGGGGAGAAAATGAGCAGTTCTTC
TRBJ1-5 | TRBD1 | TRBV7-2 | NA | CASSLEGAGQPQHF | TGTGCCAGCAGCTTAGAGGGGGCGGGTCAGCCCCAGCATTTT
TRBJ2-6 | TRBD1 | TRBV19 | NA | CATQGRGLAGANVLTF | TGTGCCACCCAGGGCAGGGGGTTAGCTGGGGCCAACGTCCTGACTTTC
TRBJ2-3 | TRBD1 | TRBV29-1 | NA | CSGMKQGSATDTQYF | TGCAGCGGGATGAAACAGGGGAGCGCGACAGATACGCAGTATTTT
TRBJ2-5 | NA | TRBV25-1 | many | CASSPEETQYF | TGTGCCAGCAGCCCGGAAGAGACCCAGTACTTC
TRBJ1-4 | NA | TRBV18 | NA | CASSQGGTTNEKLFF | TGTGCCAGCTCTCAAGGGGGGACAACTAATGAAAAACTGTTTTTT
TRBJ1-5 | TRBD1 | TRBV6-1 | few | CASSADRGHNQPQHF | TGTGCCAGCAGTGCCGACAGGGGGCACAATCAGCCCCAGCATTTT
TRBJ2-7 | NA | TRBV9 | few | CASSVGTIGEQYF | TGTGCCAGCAGCGTAGGTACAATCGGCGAGCAGTACTTC
TRBJ1-1 | NA | TRBV7-8 | NA | CASSLRGATEAFF | TGTGCCAGCAGCTTACGGGGGGCCACTGAAGCTTTCTTT
TRBJ2-5 | TRBD2 | TRBV19 | NA | CASSISGSGETQYF | TGTGCCAGTAGTATAAGCGGGAGTGGCGAGACCCAGTACTTC
TRBJ1-5 | NA | TRBV28 | NA | CASSLQDQPQHF | TGTGCCAGCAGTTTACAGGATCAGCCCCAGCATTTT
TRBJ1-5 | NA | TRBV18 | NA | CASSLGEDQPQHF | TGTGCCAGCTCATTGGGGGAGGATCAGCCCCAGCATTTT
TRBJ1-2 | NA | TRBV19 | NA | CATTRSDNYGYTF | TGTGCCACCACTCGAAGCGATAACTATGGCTACACCTTC
TRBJ2-7 | TRBD1 | TRBV6-5 | few | CASSFDRAPYEQYF | TGTGCCAGCAGTTTCGACAGGGCCCCCTACGAGCAGTACTTC